This T cell receptor (beta chain) was documented in a study of cytomegalovirus exposure and HLA in healthy donors. Study results and limitations: The productive fraction for most TCR beta V segments was about 90% or about 30% in an earlier analysis.

The PCR employed 60 Vbeta primers together with 13 Jbeta primers. Measured with immunoSEQ multiplex PCR; TCRdb has only the in-frame clones, and not every one. This repertoire includes fewer than 35,000 clones. It was healthy bone marrow donors who served as donors. The CDR3 extends over 12 amino acids. Germline V gene lookup returns CDR1 SGHDT and CDR2 YYEEEE. V was clipped by 3 bases and J by 8 bases; unmatched bases: 4. A note on this clone: Its antigen is currently unknown.

The receptor comes from a female donor in good health and CMV-seronegative. The chain couples TRBV5-6 to TRBJ1-2, with TRBD1 matching 7 bases. Material for sequencing was PBMCs. The CDR3 nucleotides are TGTGCCAGCAGCTGGAGACAGGGCGGCTACACCTTC. Translated: CASSWRQGGYTF.